This T cell receptor beta chain comes out of a study of identical twins. CDR3 length: 13 amino acids. Trimming removed 6 bases at V and 3 bases at J, with 13 bases between. CDR1 is DFQATT, CDR2 SNEGSKA, per germline (reference sequence). Each CDR3 protein is one row after TCRdb ran MiXCR on the 5' RACE reads. The table includes 1.5 million to 2 million distinct CDR3 sequences, about 31% detected once. The TCR was taken from a newborn girl in good health. Sequencing was carried out using cord blood. The chain couples TRBV20-1 to TRBJ2-3, with D perhaps given as TRBD1 or TRBD2 (5 bases each). The CDR3 nucleotides are TGCAGTGCCCTTGGGTGGGGGACAGATACGCAGTATTTT. Protein sequence: CSALGWGTDTQYF.